Here is one T cell receptor beta chain with its context. The sample belongs to a study of cytomegalovirus exposure and HLA in healthy donors. Primers for the PCR totalled 60 Vbeta and 13 Jbeta. Profiled with immunoSEQ multiplex PCR; TCRdb holds only in-frame clones, not every one. Of some 130,000 clones listed, roughly 85% are singletons. Sampled while nominally healthy, donors likely had unrecorded immune exposures. The clonotype was recovered from a man aged 35 to 55 in good health and CMV-seronegative. What was sequenced was PBMCs.

The CDR3 DNA reads as TGCGCCAGCAGCCAAGCTCCCACAGGGGCCTACGAGCAGTACTTC. Amino acid sequence: CASSQAPTGAYEQYF. The chain is built from TRBV4-3 and TRBJ2-7, with 7 bases lining up with TRBD1. Germline CDR1 and CDR2: LGHNA and YSLEER. The CDR3 runs 15 residues. J gave up 2 bases and V 1 base, and 5 bases lay outside the gene matches.